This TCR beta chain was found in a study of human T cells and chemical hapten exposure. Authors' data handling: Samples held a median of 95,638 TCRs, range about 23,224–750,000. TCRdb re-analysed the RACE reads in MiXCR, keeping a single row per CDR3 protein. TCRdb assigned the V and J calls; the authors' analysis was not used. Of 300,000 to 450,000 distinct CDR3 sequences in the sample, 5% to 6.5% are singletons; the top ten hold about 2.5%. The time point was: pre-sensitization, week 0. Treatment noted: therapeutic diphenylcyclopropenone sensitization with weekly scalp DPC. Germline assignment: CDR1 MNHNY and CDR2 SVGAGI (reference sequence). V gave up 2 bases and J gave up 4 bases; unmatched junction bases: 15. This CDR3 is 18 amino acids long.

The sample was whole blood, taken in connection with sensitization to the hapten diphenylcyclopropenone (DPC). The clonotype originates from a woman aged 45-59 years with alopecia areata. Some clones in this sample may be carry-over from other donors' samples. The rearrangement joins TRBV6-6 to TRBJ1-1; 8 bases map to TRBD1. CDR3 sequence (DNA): TGTGCCAGCAGTTACCTTTGGCGGAGGGGGACAGGCCCCACTGAAGCTTTCTTT. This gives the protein CASSYLWRRGTGPTEAFF.